The 17 T cell receptor beta chains below were found in one sample sequenced in a study of CD8 T cells in Susac syndrome. The RNA, about 0.5 to 1 ug, was put through reverse transcription using random hexamers. One entry per CDR3 protein, called by TCRdb with MiXCR from the immunoSEQ multiplex PCR reads. The sample contains roughly 180,000 distinct CDR3 sequences, about 95% of which appear only once. The sequenced sample consisted of CD4+ T cells from PBMCs. These receptors were collected from a human donor in good health.

This clonotype was seen just once. V is TRBV20-1 and J is TRBJ2-5; D assignment may be TRBD1 or TRBD2 (5 bases each). Trimming removed 3 bases at V and 2 bases at J, with 13 bases between. The CDR3 is 14 residues long. The germline V gene encodes CDR1 DFQATT and CDR2 SNEGSKA (reference sequence). The CDR3 nucleotides are TGCAGTGCTAGTGCTGAGGGGCCTCAAGAGACCCAGTACTTC. This encodes CSASAEGPQETQYF.

The rearrangement joins TRBV19 to TRBJ1-2; no definite D call. V was cut by 3 bases and J by 6 bases, with 11 bases left in between. The germline V gene has CDR1 LNHDA and CDR2 SQIVND (reference sequence). This CDR3 is 13 amino acids long. The chain's CDR3 is CASSIYGSDGYTF. The CDR3 DNA reads as TGTGCCAGTAGTATCTACGGGTCCGATGGCTACACCTTC.

The chain carries TRBV6-5 and TRBJ1-1, with TRBD1 as a possible D gene (6 bases). The V end lost 0 bases, the J end lost 5 bases, and 13 bases lay between the germline ends. This CDR3 comprises 15 residues. Germline CDR1 and CDR2: MNHEY and SVGAGI. CDR3: CASSYSNRARTEAFF. CDR3 DNA: TGTGCCAGCAGTTACTCGAACAGGGCTCGGACTGAAGCTTTCTTT.

This clonotype was seen a few times. This chain joins TRBV20-1 and TRBJ2-7, with D maybe TRBD2 (5 bases). Between the trimmed V and J ends, which lost 3 bases and 3 bases, there was a span of 9 bases. This CDR3 comprises 12 residues. Germline loops: CDR1 DFQATT, CDR2 SNEGSKA (reference sequence). The CDR3 DNA is TGCAGTGCTAGTGCTAGCAGCTACGAGCAGTACTTC. Translating it yields CSASASSYEQYF.

Comment on this clonotype: This likely comes from a read error, as the CDR3 has no conserved phenylalanine or tryptophan at its end. The chain joins TRBV5-6 to TRBJ2-1, with D perhaps TRBD2 (6 bases). With 0 bases removed from V and 1 base from J, the gap between germline ends came to 14 bases. The CDR3 is made up of 17 amino acids. Germline loops: CDR1 SGHDT, CDR2 YYEEEE. DNA of the CDR3: TGTGCCAGCAGCTTGGAGGCCGGGAGTTGGTCCTACAATGAGCAGTTCCTC. It specifies CASSLEAGSWSYNEQFL.

The V and J genes are TRBV4-3 and TRBJ1-1; no clear D. The CDR3 runs to 14 residues. Germline-derived CDR1 and CDR2 are LGHNA and YSLEER. Trimming took off 0 bases at V and 1 base at J, with 6 bases between the two ends. The CDR3 spells CASSQELRNTEAFF. As DNA, the CDR3 is TGCGCCAGCAGCCAAGAGTTGAGGAACACTGAAGCTTTCTTT.

The rearrangement joins TRBV29-1 to TRBJ2-1; 7 bases are shared with TRBD1. The germline V gene has CDR1 SQVTM and CDR2 ANQGSEA. This CDR3 spans 14 amino acids. V dropped 1 base and J dropped 4; count of bases not matched to a gene: 4. The CDR3 nucleotides are TGCAGCGTTGAAGGGGACAGTCTTTACAATGAGCAGTTCTTC. This gives the protein CSVEGDSLYNEQFF.

This clonotype was seen once. The chain is built from TRBV3-1 and TRBJ2-7; D ambiguous. This CDR3 contains 12 residues. From germline, CDR1 is LGHDT and CDR2 YNNKEL (reference sequence). The V end was cut by 5 bases, the J end by 2 bases, with 7 bases between. The DNA of the CDR3 is TGTGCCAGCAGCGAATTGCCCTACGAGCAGTACTTC. It encodes CASSELPYEQYF.

V and J are TRBV6-2 or TRBV6-3 and TRBJ2-5, with unresolved D. Germline CDR1 and CDR2: MNHEY and SVGEGT. The CDR3 runs to 14 residues. Between the trimmed V and J ends, which lost 4 bases and 1 base, there was a span of 10 bases. CDR3: CASSLSRIQETQYF. The CDR3 nucleotides are TGTGCCAGCAGTTTAAGTCGGATCCAAGAGACCCAGTACTTC.

V and J are TRBV28 and TRBJ2-1; 7 positions match TRBD1. The germline V gene has CDR1 MDHEN and CDR2 SYDVKM. This CDR3 has 16 residues. V shed 7 bases, J shed 0 bases, and the junction held 9 bases outside the gene matches. The CDR3 is CASIRQGLSSYNEQFF. The DNA of the CDR3 is TGTGCCAGCATCAGACAGGGTCTGAGCTCCTACAATGAGCAGTTCTTC.

The V and J genes are TRBV3-1 and TRBJ2-3; TRBD2 agrees at 10 bases. Germline V CDR1 and CDR2: LGHDT, YNNKEL (reference sequence). With 4 bases clipped from V and 0 bases from J, the junction kept 10 bases outside the gene matches. This CDR3 spans 18 amino acids. The CDR3 loop reads CASSPGLAQTISTDTQYF. The CDR3 nucleotides read TGTGCCAGCAGCCCGGGACTAGCGCAAACGATAAGCACAGATACGCAGTATTTT.

V is TRBV29-1 and J is TRBJ1-2; D perhaps matches TRBD1 (5 bases). Germline-derived CDR1 and CDR2 are SQVTM and ANQGSEA. The CDR3 sequence is 12 residues long. Trimming pared 4 bases from V and 6 bases from J, leaving 12 bases between. The CDR3 reads CSVGDGIDGYTF. The CDR3 bases are TGCAGCGTTGGGGACGGGATAGATGGCTACACCTTC.

The chain carries TRBV30 and TRBJ2-2; TRBD1 aligns across 7 bases. The CDR3 covers 13 residues. Trimming removed 4 bases from V and 7 bases from J; junction bases left unmatched: 6. In germline, CDR1 is GTSNPN, CDR2 SVGIG (reference sequence). CDR3 DNA sequence: TGTGCCTGGACCCAGGGGGTTATCGGGGAGCTGTTTTTT. Translated: CAWTQGVIGELFF.

V gene TRBV29-1 combines with J gene TRBJ2-3, with D tentatively TRBD1 (7 bases). This CDR3 is 13 amino acids long. Germline CDR1 SQVTM, CDR2 ANQGSEA. V was trimmed by 0 bases and J by 4 bases, leaving 8 bases between them. Written as DNA, the CDR3 is TGCAGCGTTGAAGACAGGGGGGCAGATACGCAGTATTTT. Its translation: CSVEDRGADTQYF.

In its sample, this clonotype was seen a few times. The chain has TRBV3-1 and TRBJ1-1; D is undetermined. Trimming cost V 5 bases and J 1 base, with 8 bases left between them. The CDR3 is 13 residues long. Germline CDR1 LGHDT, CDR2 YNNKEL (reference sequence). The CDR3 DNA reads as TGTGCCAGCAGCAAGGAGACGAACACTGAAGCTTTCTTT. This codes for CASSKETNTEAFF.

The chain links TRBV25-1 to TRBJ2-5; TRBD2 might be the D (5 bases). Germline loops: CDR1 MGHDK, CDR2 SYGVNS. This CDR3 is built from 13 residues. Trimming took off 5 bases at V and 2 bases at J, with 9 bases between the two ends. The CDR3 sequence: CASSSSVQETQYF. The CDR3 coding sequence is TGTGCCAGCAGTAGTAGCGTACAAGAGACCCAGTACTTC.

The genes are TRBV29-1 and TRBJ2-5, with 11 bases fitting TRBD1. V dropped 4 bases and J dropped 2; count of bases not matched to a gene: 0. Germline V gene sequence: CDR1 SQVTM, CDR2 ANQGSEA. The length of the CDR3 is 13 residues. CDR3 DNA sequence: TGCAGCGTTGGGGACAGGGGGCAAGAGACCCAGTACTTC. The encoded protein is CSVGDRGQETQYF.